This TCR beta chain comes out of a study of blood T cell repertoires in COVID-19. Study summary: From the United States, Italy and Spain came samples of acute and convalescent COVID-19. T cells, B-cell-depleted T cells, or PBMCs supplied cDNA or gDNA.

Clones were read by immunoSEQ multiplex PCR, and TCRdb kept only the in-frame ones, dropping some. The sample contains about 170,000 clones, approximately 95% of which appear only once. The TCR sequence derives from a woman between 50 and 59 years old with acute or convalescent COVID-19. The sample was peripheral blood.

CDR3 DNA sequence: TGTGCCAGCAGCCCTAGTCAGAGGGTCCCCACAGATACGCAGTATTTT. The encoded protein is CASSPSQRVPTDTQYF. The chain couples TRBV7-6 to TRBJ2-3, with a weak D call TRBD2 (5 bases). The CDR3 loop spans 16 amino acids. In germline, CDR1 is SGHVS, CDR2 FNYEAQ. Trimming left V 5 bases short and J 2 bases short, with 17 bases between.